The clone carrying this T cell receptor beta chain has at least ten counts. This entry belongs to a study of low-dose radiotherapy and immunotherapy resistance in tumors. First-strand cDNA used TRAV- and TRBV-specific primers, covering alpha and beta chains. The TCRs were subjected to amplification over around 19 PCR cycles employing a constant-region primer in conjunction with a V-primer adapter. Using its own MiXCR run on the reads, TCRdb lists one record per CDR3 protein. The sample gives 85,000 to 100,000 distinct CDR3 sequences, roughly 9% of which show up once; under 1.1% is in the top ten. The germline CDR1 and CDR2 sequences are SEHNR and FQNEAQ (reference sequence). This CDR3 comprises 17 residues. Trimming left V 6 bases short and J 2 bases short, with 21 bases between. Regarding time point: before trial treatment.

The material sequenced was PBMCs, taken before treatment. The sequence was collected from a male donor with prostate cancer. The chain combines TRBV7-9 with TRBJ2-3, with a tentative D call TRBD2 (6 bases). The CDR3 loop is CASRPPIGRRFTDTQYF. As DNA, the CDR3 is TGTGCCAGCAGGCCACCCATAGGGAGGAGGTTCACAGATACGCAGTATTTT.